What follows are 32 T cell receptor beta chains derived from one specimen sequenced in a study of T cell responses to AZD1222 COVID-19 vaccine. Clones were sequenced by immunoSEQ multiplex PCR, and TCRdb holds only the in-frame ones, with some missing. The sample has 95,000 to 110,000 clones, over 90% seen once; the top ten hold more than 4%. The sample here was peripheral blood, taken on day 0 of AZD1222 vaccination. The receptors originated from an adult in good health.

This clone showed up just a few times. DNA of the CDR3: TGTGCCAGCAGTCCCCGGACTAGCGGGATAATTTCCTACGAGCAGTACTTC. Its protein product is CASSPRTSGIISYEQYF. The genes are TRBV27 and TRBJ2-7, with 12 bases identical to TRBD2. The trim removed 5 bases at V and 1 base at J, leaving 9 bases unmatched. This CDR3 is 17 amino acids long. CDR1 is MNHEY, CDR2 SMNVEV, per germline (reference sequence).

The chain has TRBV28 and TRBJ2-7; the match to TRBD1 covers 7 bases. Trimming removed 5 bases from V and 5 bases from J; junction bases left unmatched: 15. CDR3 length: 16 amino acids. Germline values: CDR1 MDHEN, CDR2 SYDVKM. CDR3 in amino acids: CASSHGTAIGGHEQYF. The CDR3 bases are TGTGCCAGCAGTCACGGGACAGCGATAGGGGGCCACGAGCAGTACTTC.

The rearrangement joins TRBV19 to TRBJ2-1; D is perhaps TRBD1 or TRBD2 (5 bases each). Between the trimmed V and J ends, which lost 10 bases and 0 bases, there was a span of 13 bases. Looked up from germline, CDR1 is LNHDA and CDR2 is SQIVND (reference sequence). The CDR3 covers 14 residues. In DNA, the CDR3 is TGTGCCACTAAGAGGGGTTTCTCCTACAATGAGCAGTTCTTC. It yields the protein CATKRGFSYNEQFF.

V and J are TRBV30 and TRBJ1-2, with TRBD1 matching over 9 bases. Germline V gene lookup returns CDR1 GTSNPN and CDR2 SVGIG (reference sequence). The CDR3 totals 23 residues. The ends lost 1 base at V and 8 bases at J; junction bases unmatched: 35. As DNA, the CDR3 is TGTGCCTGGAGTGACCGCGGGACAGGGAAAAACCTTCTTCAGGCCCCTTCTATGTGGGGCTACACCTTC. Translating it yields CAWSDRGTGKNLLQAPSMWGYTF.

This chain connects TRBV30 to TRBJ2-2; the match to TRBD1 covers 9 bases. V gave up 5 bases and J gave up 6 bases; unmatched junction bases: 4. The germline V gene encodes CDR1 GTSNPN and CDR2 SVGIG (reference sequence). This CDR3 has 13 residues. CDR3 sequence reads: CAWSGTGPGELFF. CDR3 coding DNA: TGTGCCTGGTCCGGGACAGGGCCCGGGGAGCTGTTTTTT.

This chain uses TRBV7-3 with TRBJ2-1; D possibly corresponds to TRBD2 (6 bases). The V end was cut by 1 base, the J end by 9 bases, with 22 bases between. The CDR3 totals 17 residues. Germline CDR1 SGHTA, CDR2 FQGTGA. CDR3 loop: CASSLIPGALLHGEQFF. For the CDR3, the DNA is TGTGCCAGCAGCTTAATCCCGGGAGCCCTTCTACATGGTGAGCAGTTCTTC.

The chain is built from TRBV5-1 and TRBJ2-2; D not certain. This CDR3 region has 17 residues. The germline V gene encodes CDR1 SGHRS and CDR2 YFSETQ. Trimming shortened V by 1 base and J by 0 bases, and 13 bases separated the two germline ends. The CDR3 reads CASSLLERNPNTGELFF. The CDR3 region has the DNA TGCGCCAGCAGCTTGCTAGAGAGGAACCCGAACACCGGGGAGCTGTTTTTT.

This chain links TRBV27 with TRBJ2-1; 10 bases agree with TRBD2. V shed 5 bases, J shed 8 bases, and the junction held 9 bases outside the gene matches. The CDR3 consists of 15 residues. CDR1 and CDR2 (germline): MNHEY, SMNVEV (reference sequence). This CDR3 is CASSTLAGAIDEQFF. DNA of the CDR3: TGTGCCAGCAGTACTCTAGCGGGAGCAATAGATGAGCAGTTCTTC.

The chain couples TRBV6-4 to TRBJ1-5, with D uncertain. This CDR3 has 19 residues. Between the trimmed V and J ends, which lost 6 bases and 5 bases, there was a span of 29 bases. The germline V gene encodes CDR1 MRHNA and CDR2 SNTAGT. In nucleotides, the CDR3 is TGTGCCAGCAGAACCCCTTTAGGGCGGAGACGTTACGTAGATCAGCCCCAGCATTTT. Translating gives CASRTPLGRRRYVDQPQHF.

Concerning this clone: One end of the junction is discordant with germline, which a read error may explain. CDR3 in DNA: TGTGCCAGCAGCGCGACAGGGTCAAGTGGGTTC. This translates into CASSATGSSGF. This chain links TRBV28 with TRBJ2-7; TRBD1 agrees at 7 bases. The CDR3 is 11 residues long. Germline V gives CDR1 MDHEN, CDR2 SYDVKM.

The chain has TRBV6-2 or TRBV6-3 and TRBJ2-3; 14 bases match TRBD2. From germline, CDR1 is MNHEY and CDR2 SVGEGT. Losses at the gene ends were 5 bases for V and 2 bases for J; bases not matched to a gene: 6. CDR3 length: 17 amino acids. This CDR3 is CASSPRLAGGITDTQYF. CDR3 coding DNA: TGTGCCAGCAGTCCGAGACTAGCGGGAGGGATCACAGATACGCAGTATTTT.

The gene calls are TRBV10-3 and TRBJ1-1; D remains unclear. In germline, CDR1 is ENHRY, CDR2 SYGVKD. The CDR3 sequence is 11 residues long. Between the trimmed V and J ends, which lost 10 bases and 3 bases, there was a span of 9 bases. CDR3 sequence reads: CATLDDTEAFF. The CDR3 nucleotides are TGTGCCACCTTGGACGACACTGAAGCTTTCTTT.

V gene TRBV5-1 combines with J gene TRBJ2-3; 7 bases line up with TRBD1. Germline CDR1 SGHRS, CDR2 YFSETQ. The V gene end was trimmed by 0 bases and the J gene end by 0 bases; junction bases not matched to a gene: 1. The CDR3 is 15 amino acids. This chain's CDR3 is CASSLGGQSTDTQYF. CDR3 coding DNA: TGCGCCAGCAGCTTGGGGGGACAGAGCACAGATACGCAGTATTTT. The full variable domain, with the rest looked up from reference TRBV5-1 and TRBJ2-3, is KAGVTQTPRYLIKTRGQQVTLSCSPISGHRSVSWYQQTPGQGLQFLFEYFSETQRNKGNFPGRFSGRQFSNSRSEMNVSTLELGDSALYLCASSLGGQSTDTQYFGPGTRLTVL.

The chain is built from TRBV11-2 and TRBJ2-5; the D gene is possibly TRBD2 (6 bases). The CDR3 consists of 17 residues. Germline V gives CDR1 SGHAT, CDR2 FQNNGV. Trimming cost V 0 bases and J 1 base, with 15 bases left between them. DNA of the CDR3: TGTGCCAGCAGCTTAGATCGGAGGGTGGTGGGCCAAGAGACCCAGTACTTC. This translates into CASSLDRRVVGQETQYF.

J is TRBJ2-2 and V is TRBV6-5; D is ambiguous. V lost 3 bases and J lost 6, with 14 bases in between. Looked up from germline, CDR1 is MNHEY and CDR2 is SVGAGI. The CDR3 runs 15 residues. CDR3 sequence: CASSYSLGLAGELFF. For the CDR3, the DNA is TGTGCCAGCAGTTATTCCCTCGGGCTCGCCGGGGAGCTGTTTTTT.

V gene TRBV27 combines with J gene TRBJ1-3; TRBD1 might be the D (6 bases). The germline gives CDR1 MNHEY, CDR2 SMNVEV (reference sequence). Between the trimmed V and J ends, which lost 5 bases and 8 bases, there was a span of 16 bases. The CDR3 spans 14 residues. The CDR3 sequence: CASSPNRAEHTIYF. The CDR3 nucleotides are TGTGCCAGCAGTCCAAACAGGGCAGAACACACCATATATTTT.

As to this clone: The identical CDR3 is also encoded by other nucleotide sequences in the sample. V and J are TRBV24-1 and TRBJ2-2; 13 bases are shared with TRBD2. V gave up 4 bases and J gave up 3 bases; unmatched junction bases: 7. Germline V gene sequence: CDR1 KGHDR, CDR2 SFDVKD. CDR3 length equals 18 residues. The CDR3 DNA reads TGTGCCACCAGTGACAGGACTAGCGGGAGACTCGACACCGGGGAGCTGTTTTTT. Its translation is CATSDRTSGRLDTGELFF.

The V call is TRBV4-2, the J call TRBJ2-2; no clear D gene. This CDR3 comprises 14 residues. Trimming left V 0 bases short and J 7 bases short, with 9 bases between. The germline gives CDR1 LGHNA, CDR2 YNFKEQ. This CDR3 reads CASSQEWGNGELFF. The DNA for the CDR3 is TGTGCCAGCAGCCAAGAATGGGGTAACGGGGAGCTGTTTTTT.

This chain connects TRBV3-1 (or the pseudogene TRBV3-2) to TRBJ2-1; the D is unclear. The germline gives CDR1 LGHDT, CDR2 YNNKEL (reference sequence). V lost 2 bases and J 7 bases, leaving 9 bases between the germline ends. The CDR3 extends over 13 amino acids. For the CDR3, the DNA is TGTGCCAGCAGCCAATGGAAGGGAAATGAGCAGTTCTTC. As protein: CASSQWKGNEQFF.

V gene TRBV14 combines with J gene TRBJ2-5; perhaps TRBD1 as D (5 bases). Trimming removed 1 base at V and 5 bases at J, with 14 bases between. CDR1 and CDR2 (germline): SGHDN, FVKESK. The CDR3 contains 15 residues. CDR3 sequence (DNA): TGTGCCAGCAGCCAAGGTCGACAGTTCACGGAGACCCAGTACTTC. As protein: CASSQGRQFTETQYF.

The chain uses TRBV28 and TRBJ2-4, with D possibly being TRBD1 or TRBD2 (6 bases each). The V end was cut by 5 bases, the J end by 3 bases, with 11 bases between. The germline V gene has CDR1 MDHEN and CDR2 SYDVKM. The CDR3 totals 14 residues. The chain's CDR3 is CASSLGGNKNIQYF. The CDR3 coding sequence is TGTGCCAGCAGTCTGGGGGGCAACAAAAACATTCAGTACTTC.

The chain carries TRBV2 and TRBJ2-3; TRBD2 might be the D (7 bases). Trimming shortened V by 5 bases and J by 2 bases, and 11 bases separated the two germline ends. The CDR3 has 14 residues. The germline V gene has CDR1 SNHLY and CDR2 FYNNEI. CDR3 in amino acids: CASSPGGATDTQYF. The CDR3 DNA sequence: TGTGCCAGCAGTCCGGGGGGCGCCACAGATACGCAGTATTTT.

This chain connects TRBV11-3 to TRBJ2-1, with D maybe TRBD2 (6 bases). V was pared by 1 base and J by 3 bases, with 7 bases between. The CDR3 sequence is 14 residues long. CDR1 is SGHNT, CDR2 YENEEA, per germline. The CDR3 bases are TGTGCCAGCAGCTTAGGACTAGACTACAATGAGCAGTTCTTC. Protein product: CASSLGLDYNEQFF. The full variable domain, completed using reference TRBV11-3 and TRBJ2-1, is EAGVVQSPRYKIIEKKQPVAFWCNPISGHNTLYWYLQNLGQGPELLIRYENEEAVDDSQLPKDRFSAERLKGVDSTLKIQPAELGDSAVYLCASSLGLDYNEQFFGPGTRLTVL.

J is TRBJ1-1 and V is TRBV27, with D hard to call. The CDR3 extends over 13 amino acids. From germline, CDR1 is MNHEY and CDR2 SMNVEV (reference sequence). Trimming cost V 2 bases and J 0 bases, with 4 bases left between them. Written as DNA, the CDR3 is TGTGCCAGCAGTTTAATGGTGAACACTGAAGCTTTCTTT. This encodes CASSLMVNTEAFF.

The chain employs TRBV6-2 or TRBV6-3 and TRBJ2-1; the match to TRBD2 covers 9 bases. Germline assignment: CDR1 MNHEY and CDR2 SVGEGT. J lost 5 bases, V lost 5 bases, and 7 bases had no gene match. This CDR3 has 15 residues. In nucleotides, the CDR3 is TGTGCCAGCAGTGGATTCGGGACTAGCCACAATGAGCAGTTCTTC. This sequence encodes CASSGFGTSHNEQFF.

The CDR3 loop is CASSQETGSGELFF. Written as DNA, the CDR3 is TGTGCCAGCAGCCAAGAAACGGGGAGCGGGGAGCTGTTTTTT. The V call is TRBV4-2, the J call TRBJ2-2, with a weak D call TRBD2 (5 bases). V lost 0 bases and J lost 7, with 9 bases in between. This CDR3 comprises 14 residues. The germline V gene encodes CDR1 LGHNA and CDR2 YNFKEQ.

The chain combines TRBV4-2 with TRBJ2-7; TRBD2 matches 9 bases. The CDR3 is made up of 15 amino acids. The ends lost 0 bases at V and 3 bases at J; junction bases unmatched: 3. Looked up from germline, CDR1 is LGHNA and CDR2 is YNFKEQ. Written as DNA, the CDR3 is TGTGCCAGCAGCCAAGACGAGACTAGCGGCTACGAGCAGTACTTC. Translation: CASSQDETSGYEQYF.

CDR3 bases: TGTGCCTGGAGTTCAGGGGCCCTGAACGAGCAGTACTTC. Translating gives CAWSSGALNEQYF. V usage is TRBV30 and J usage is TRBJ2-7; D perhaps matches TRBD1 (6 bases). Trimming shortened V by 2 bases and J by 5 bases, and 13 bases separated the two germline ends. CDR1 GTSNPN and CDR2 SVGIG come from the germline V gene (reference sequence). The CDR3 runs 13 residues.

The CDR3 sequence: CASSLLRGYEQYF. The CDR3, as DNA: TGTGCCAGCAGCCTGCTAAGGGGCTACGAGCAGTACTTC. This chain uses TRBV2 with TRBJ2-7; the D gene is possibly TRBD1 (5 bases). The CDR3 has 13 amino acids. V dropped 6 bases and J dropped 3 bases, with 12 bases sitting between them. CDR1 is SNHLY, CDR2 FYNNEI, per germline.

The chain combines TRBV18 with TRBJ2-7; 10 nucleotides agree with TRBD2. V lost 6 bases, J lost 2 bases, and 10 bases stayed unmatched. Per the germline V gene, CDR1 is KGHSH and CDR2 is LQKENI. The CDR3 runs to 16 residues. The CDR3 region has the DNA TGTGCCAGCTCCCGGACTAGCGGCGATGCCACCTACGAGCAGTACTTC. Its translation: CASSRTSGDATYEQYF. Full variable domain (rest looked up from reference TRBV18 and TRBJ2-7): NAGVMQNPRHLVRRRGQEARLRCSPMKGHSHVYWYRQLPEEGLKFMVYLQKENIIDESGMPKERFSAEFPKEGPSILRIQQVVRGDSAAYFCASSRTSGDATYEQYFGPGTRLTVT.

This clone was seen only once. This rearrangement joins TRBV28 to TRBJ2-3, with no clear D. This CDR3 is 13 amino acids long. Germline loops: CDR1 MDHEN, CDR2 SYDVKM. Trimming took off 8 bases at V and 0 bases at J, with 9 bases between the two ends. The CDR3 bases are TGTGCCAGCGAAACCCAGAGCACAGATACGCAGTATTTT. It yields the protein CASETQSTDTQYF.

V gene TRBV4-1 combines with J gene TRBJ2-7; 9 bases align to TRBD1. J gave up 6 bases and V 1 base, and 10 bases lay outside the gene matches. The CDR3 extends over 16 amino acids. The V gene's germline CDR1 is MGHRA and CDR2 YSYEKL. As DNA, the CDR3 is TGCGCCAGCAGCCAAGTTCTGCGGACAGGGGATCGCGAGCAGTACTTC. As protein: CASSQVLRTGDREQYF.